These 11 T cell receptor beta chains originate from one sample sequenced in a study of shared T cell receptors in the human thymus. Produced via immunoSEQ multiplex PCR; TCRdb's table is partial and in-frame only. The sample records hundreds of thousands of clones, over 75% being singletons. These data were also filed under a second study, of human thymus T cells.

Sequences were obtained from thymocytes. These receptor sequences come from a girl under three years old with a congenital heart defect.

The V call is TRBV25-1, the J call TRBJ2-7; possible D gene TRBD1, 5 bases. The ends were cut back, 3 bases at V and 0 bases at J, with 9 bases in the middle. The CDR3 runs to 14 residues. Germline CDR1 is MGHDK and CDR2 is SYGVNS. The CDR3 sequence is CASSDRASSYEQYF. CDR3 coding DNA: TGTGCCAGCAGTGACAGGGCGAGCTCCTACGAGCAGTACTTC.

The V gene is TRBV9, the J gene TRBJ2-7, with 8 bases that match TRBD2. CDR1 is SGDLS and CDR2 is YYNGEE in the germline V gene. The CDR3 is 18 residues long. V lost 0 bases and J lost 3; bases outside the gene matches: 14. The CDR3 region is CASSVDPSGQDVIYEQYF. The CDR3 bases are TGTGCCAGCAGCGTAGACCCTAGCGGGCAAGACGTCATCTACGAGCAGTACTTC.

This clone was counted once. The chain uses TRBV6-5 and TRBJ2-2; no firm D call. The V and J ends lost 0 bases and 6 bases respectively, with 14 bases between them. Germline lookup yields CDR1 MNHEY and CDR2 SVGAGI. The CDR3 is 16 residues long. The CDR3 region is CASSYSTGTESGELFF. The CDR3 DNA sequence: TGTGCCAGCAGTTACTCAACTGGAACGGAGTCCGGGGAGCTGTTTTTT.

This chain connects TRBV19 to TRBJ1-1; tentative D call: TRBD1 (5 bases). V shed 2 bases and J shed 0 bases, with 10 bases lying between them. This CDR3 is 15 amino acids long. In germline, CDR1 is LNHDA, CDR2 SQIVND (reference sequence). The CDR3 spells CASSILPGMNTEAFF. In DNA form, the CDR3 reads TGTGCCAGTAGTATATTGCCAGGGATGAACACTGAAGCTTTCTTT.

This chain joins TRBV19 and TRBJ2-3, with D possibly TRBD2 on 5 matching bases. CDR3 length: 15 amino acids. The germline CDR1 and CDR2 sequences are LNHDA and SQIVND (reference sequence). The germline V and J ends were trimmed by 0 bases and 0 bases, with 7 bases remaining between them. DNA for the CDR3: TGTGCCAGTAGTATAGAAGCGGCTAGCACAGATACGCAGTATTTT. Translating gives CASSIEAASTDTQYF.

CDR3 nucleotide sequence: TGTGCCAGCAGCTTAAAAAGAGGTCAGCATGGCTACACCTTC. Amino acids: CASSLKRGQHGYTF. The rearrangement joins TRBV7-8 to TRBJ1-2; no definite D call. The germline CDR1 and CDR2 sequences are SGHVS and FQNEAQ. The CDR3 is 14 amino acids. The ends were cut back, 2 bases at V and 6 bases at J, with 13 bases in the middle.

The genes are TRBV27 and TRBJ1-1, with TRBD1 matching 8 bases. Germline CDR1 is MNHEY and CDR2 is SMNVEV (reference sequence). Trimming cost V 5 bases and J 4 bases; bases outside gene matches: 15. There are 17 residues in the CDR3. The CDR3 is CASSLLTPGQVPTEAFF. Here the CDR3 DNA reads TGTGCCAGCAGTCTATTAACCCCGGGACAGGTGCCCACTGAAGCTTTCTTT.

The chain has TRBV29-1 and TRBJ2-3; 10 bases map to TRBD2. From germline, CDR1 is SQVTM and CDR2 ANQGSEA. CDR3 length: 19 residues. V was clipped by 3 bases and J by 1 base; unmatched bases: 16. CDR3 region: CSVEDTELSTSGGTDTQYF. The CDR3 DNA is TGCAGCGTTGAGGACACCGAACTGAGTACTAGCGGGGGCACAGATACGCAGTATTTT.

CDR3 region: CASNGGGARDEQFF. The CDR3 nucleotides read TGTGCCAGCAACGGCGGGGGAGCTCGGGATGAGCAGTTCTTC. The rearrangement joins TRBV5-4 to TRBJ2-1, with 7 bases aligning to TRBD2. The CDR3 contains 14 residues. V was clipped by 6 bases and J by 8 bases; unmatched bases: 11. Germline V gives CDR1 SGHNT, CDR2 YYREEE (reference sequence).

In its sample, this clone was seen once. J is TRBJ1-4 and V is TRBV27; TRBD1 matches at 9 bases. The V gene end was trimmed by 6 bases and the J gene end by 6 bases; junction bases not matched to a gene: 11. Germline V gene sequence: CDR1 MNHEY, CDR2 SMNVEV (reference sequence). This CDR3 region has 16 residues. The CDR3 DNA sequence: TGTGCCAGCAGCTGGGACAGGGCAACAGCGGATGAAAAACTGTTTTTT. Residues: CASSWDRATADEKLFF.

The chain has TRBV6-6 and TRBJ2-3; maybe TRBD2 (6 bases). Germline CDR1 reads MNHNY; CDR2 reads SVGAGI (reference sequence). There are 13 residues in the CDR3. With 7 bases removed from V and 2 bases from J, the gap between germline ends came to 10 bases. The CDR3 loop reads CASTEGFTDTQYF. DNA for the CDR3: TGTGCCAGCACGGAGGGTTTCACAGATACGCAGTATTTT.